A single sample gave rise to the 17 T cell receptor beta chains below, sequenced in a study of blood T cells in healthy people across ages. Primed by a sample-barcoded 5' primer and a J-beta primer mix, a second PCR proceeded for 7 to 11 cycles. TCRdb processed the 5' RACE reads anew with MiXCR; each CDR3 protein has one entry. This table has some 900,000 distinct CDR3 sequences, about 48% appearing once. Sample: blood. The receptors were sampled from a man aged 30 to 39 in good health.

The chain is built from TRBV5-5 and TRBJ2-1; D is perhaps TRBD2 (5 bases). Near its end, the DNA agrees better with TRBJ2-7, so the J call may be wrong. The length of the CDR3 is 16 residues. CDR1 and CDR2 from the germline V gene are SGHKS and YYEKEE (reference sequence). CDR3 nucleotide sequence: TGTGCCAGCAGCTTTTTTTCGGCGGGCTCCTACAATGAGCAGTACTTC. Its protein product is CASSFFSAGSYNEQYF.

The J gene is TRBJ2-2, the V gene TRBV10-3, with D perhaps TRBD1 (6 bases). V was clipped by 3 bases and J by 5 bases, with 22 bases between them. CDR1 is ENHRY, CDR2 SYGVKD, per germline. The length of the CDR3 is 18 residues. In DNA, the CDR3 is TGTGCCATCAGTGACCCGAGGGGGTTTTACGAGGGGACCGGGGAGCTGTTTTTT. Translated, it gives CAISDPRGFYEGTGELFF.

This clonotype was picked up a small number of times. The J gene is TRBJ2-5, the V gene TRBV7-2; TRBD2 matches at 7 bases. Germline lookup yields CDR1 SGHTA and CDR2 FQGNSA. The CDR3 extends over 16 amino acids. J gave up 0 bases and V 5 bases, and 9 bases lay outside the gene matches. The CDR3 reads CASSPPGLEYQETQYF. CDR3 nucleotide sequence: TGTGCCAGCAGCCCCCCCGGACTAGAGTACCAAGAGACCCAGTACTTC.

V usage is TRBV28 and J usage is TRBJ1-5; D remains ambiguous. The CDR3 length is 15 residues. Germline CDR1 MDHEN, CDR2 SYDVKM. V was shortened by 3 bases and J by 2 bases, with 11 bases between the two germline ends. CDR3 coding DNA: TGTGCCAGCAGTTTTGAGTCTATGGGCAATCAGCCCCAGCATTTT. This sequence encodes CASSFESMGNQPQHF.

This chain connects TRBV11-2 to TRBJ1-2; tentative D call: TRBD1 (6 bases). Trimming pared 5 bases from V and 2 bases from J, leaving 15 bases between. CDR1 and CDR2 from the germline V gene are SGHAT and FQNNGV. The CDR3 is made up of 15 amino acids. The CDR3 spells CASSRPGQKNYGYTF. CDR3 in DNA: TGTGCCAGCAGCCGACCTGGACAGAAGAACTATGGCTACACCTTC.

About this clonotype itself: Germline is not matched at one junction end, which may reflect a read error. The rearrangement links TRBV4-1 to TRBJ1-4, with a weak D call TRBD1 (5 bases). This CDR3 has 17 residues. CDR1 MGHRA and CDR2 YSYEKL come from the germline V gene. CDR3 in DNA: TGCGCCAGCAGCTCCAAGGTCGGGCGGGGGAATAATGAAGAACTGTTTTTT. Protein product: CASSSKVGRGNNEELFF.

This clonotype was detected ten times or more. This sequence joins TRBV9 and TRBJ1-6, with D tentatively TRBD1 (5 bases). The CDR3 sequence is 15 residues long. Germline V gene data show CDR1 as SGDLS and CDR2 as YYNGEE. V was clipped by 0 bases and J by 7 bases, with 11 bases between them. The CDR3 region has the DNA TGTGCCAGCAGCGTAGACCAGGGCCAGAATTCACCCCTCCACTTT. It translates to CASSVDQGQNSPLHF. The whole variable domain, filled in from reference TRBV9 and TRBJ1-6, reads DSGVTQTPKHLITATGQRVTLRCSPRSGDLSVYWYQQSLDQGLQFLIQYYNGEERAKGNILERFSAQQFPDLHSELNLSSLELGDSALYFCASSVDQGQNSPLHFGNGTRLTVT.

This clonotype showed up many times. The chain carries TRBV28 and TRBJ1-1; D is perhaps TRBD1 (5 bases). V was cut by 4 bases and J by 4 bases, with 13 bases left in between. Per germline, CDR1 MDHEN and CDR2 SYDVKM. The CDR3 sequence is 14 residues long. The CDR3 is CASSWRGRVTEAFF. In DNA, the CDR3 is TGTGCCAGCAGTTGGCGGGGGAGGGTCACTGAAGCTTTCTTT. Full variable domain (missing parts from reference TRBV28 and TRBJ1-1): DVKVTQSSRYLVKRTGEKVFLECVQDMDHENMFWYRQDPGLGLRLIYFSYDVKMKEKGDIPEGYSVSREKKERFSLILESASTNQTSMYLCASSWRGRVTEAFFGQGTRLTVV.

This clonotype came up a few times. The V gene is TRBV14, the J gene TRBJ1-6; no clear D. This CDR3 has 15 amino acids. Germline lookup yields CDR1 SGHDN and CDR2 FVKESK. The V gene lost 0 bases and the J gene lost 6 bases, with 9 bases spanning the gap. Written as DNA, the CDR3 is TGTGCCAGCAGCCAAGAGGGCCGCCCTAATTCACCCCTCCACTTT. Amino acid sequence: CASSQEGRPNSPLHF.

The rearrangement links TRBV9 to TRBJ2-5; D is perhaps TRBD1 or TRBD2 (5 bases each). CDR3 length equals 13 residues. The V and J ends lost 3 bases and 5 bases respectively, with 11 bases between them. CDR1 is SGDLS, CDR2 YYNGEE, per germline. In DNA form, the CDR3 reads TGTGCCAGCAGCGGGGGGAGACTGGAGACCCAGTACTTC. This translates into CASSGGRLETQYF.

This clonotype was seen more than once but under ten times. The gene calls are TRBV7-9 and TRBJ2-1, with 7 bases aligning to TRBD1. This CDR3 is 16 amino acids long. Germline CDR1 and CDR2: SEHNR and FQNEAQ (reference sequence). The trim removed 6 bases at V and 2 bases at J, leaving 10 bases unmatched. Here the CDR3 reads CASRPRGPRPYNEQFF. The CDR3 DNA is TGTGCCAGCAGACCGAGGGGGCCCCGTCCCTACAATGAGCAGTTCTTC.

V is TRBV7-3 and J is TRBJ2-7; possible D gene TRBD2, 5 bases. This CDR3 has 13 residues. Trimming left V 1 base short and J 5 bases short, with 9 bases between. CDR1 is SGHTA and CDR2 is FQGTGA in the germline V gene. For the CDR3, the DNA is TGTGCCAGCAGCTTAATATCGGGGAACGAGCAGTACTTC. It is translated as CASSLISGNEQYF.

The chain recombines TRBV4-1 with TRBJ2-1; TRBD1 is a possible D gene (5 bases). Germline-derived CDR1 and CDR2 are MGHRA and YSYEKL. This CDR3 is built from 15 residues. Trimming stripped 6 bases from V and 6 bases from J, with 18 bases between. This chain's CDR3 is CASRFDIGVRNEQFF. The CDR3 DNA is TGCGCCAGCAGATTTGACATAGGGGTCCGCAATGAGCAGTTCTTC.

The chain couples TRBV2 to TRBJ2-4; 7 nucleotides align to TRBD2. V shed 4 bases, J shed 0 bases, and the junction held 3 bases outside the gene matches. Per the germline V gene, CDR1 is SNHLY and CDR2 is FYNNEI. The CDR3 runs 15 residues. In DNA, the CDR3 is TGTGCCAGCAGTGGACTAGCTATAGCCAAAAACATTCAGTACTTC. Translated: CASSGLAIAKNIQYF.

Only a few counts were recorded for this clonotype. The chain uses TRBV9 and TRBJ2-5; no reliable D call. This CDR3 contains 14 residues. Germline V gene lookup returns CDR1 SGDLS and CDR2 YYNGEE. Trimming took 0 bases from V and 5 from J, leaving 11 bases between them. The DNA for the CDR3 is TGTGCCAGCAGCGTAGGGAAGGGTCAGGAGACCCAGTACTTC. Its protein is CASSVGKGQETQYF.

The chain uses TRBV7-6 and TRBJ1-2; 7 bases are a match to TRBD1. V shed 6 bases and J 10 bases; nucleotides not matched to a gene: 11. Looked up from germline, CDR1 is SGHVS and CDR2 is FNYEAQ. This CDR3 region has 13 residues. CDR3 sequence reads: CASRSRPGGDYTF. CDR3 nucleotides: TGTGCCAGCAGATCCCGGCCAGGGGGTGACTACACCTTC.

The CDR3 reads CASSLAGLLNTEQFF. In DNA, the CDR3 is TGTGCCAGCAGTCTAGCGGGACTACTAAACACTGAGCAGTTCTTC. The chain combines TRBV28 with TRBJ2-1; TRBD2 matches at 9 bases. The CDR3 has 15 amino acids. Germline CDR1 MDHEN, CDR2 SYDVKM. V trimming: 5 bases; J trimming: 9 bases; junction bases outside the gene matches: 11. Based on the CDR3 plus reference TRBV28 and TRBJ2-1, the full variable domain is DVKVTQSSRYLVKRTGEKVFLECVQDMDHENMFWYRQDPGLGLRLIYFSYDVKMKEKGDIPEGYSVSREKKERFSLILESASTNQTSMYLCASSLAGLLNTEQFFGPGTRLTVL.